This T cell receptor beta chain was obtained from a study of human T cells and chemical hapten exposure. Study as a whole: Patch tests containing 0.01% DPC, applied to the upper back, were read at 6 days. Patients, a majority of them female, were diagnosed with alopecia areata, totalis or universalis.

This clonotype appeared once. Its antigen is as yet unknown. TCRdb re-derived calls from the RACE reads in MiXCR, one entry per CDR3 protein. The sample comprises 100,000 to 120,000 distinct CDR3 sequences, under 40% of which are singletons, and about 2.7% rests with the top ten. Time point of the sample: patch test 3, about 24 weeks after DPC sensitization. Treatment denoted: therapeutic diphenylcyclopropenone sensitization with weekly scalp DPC. Study findings and constraints: Expanded TCRs grouped into significantly more large CDR3 similarity clusters than controls produced.

The clonotype originates from a middle-aged man with alopecia areata. Some clones in this sample may be carry-over from other donors' samples. The material was whole blood, obtained in connection with sensitization to the hapten diphenylcyclopropenone (DPC).

The CDR3: CASSTTPGTVRTNTDTQYF. In DNA, the CDR3 is TGTGCCAGCAGCACCACTCCCGGGACAGTACGTACGAACACAGATACGCAGTATTTT. The chain uses TRBV7-9 and TRBJ2-3, with TRBD1 matching 7 bases. V dropped 5 bases and J dropped 2; count of bases not matched to a gene: 19. Germline CDR1 and CDR2: SEHNR and FQNEAQ (reference sequence). This CDR3 region has 19 residues.